This TCR beta chain was recovered during a study of response to subunit inactivated influenza vaccine. Each CDR3 protein gets one entry after TCRdb re-called the RT-PCR reads with MiXCR. The sample consists of 710,000 or so distinct CDR3 sequences, about a sixth of them appearing once. The CDR3 length is 19 residues. This sequence was found in a middle-aged man who received an inactivated influenza vaccine. J is TRBJ2-3 and V is TRBV21-1; TRBD2, the D gene given by the table, was not confirmed from the DNA. TRBV21-1 is assigned pseudogene status. Material: PBMCs from blood, obtained 12 days after vaccination. The CDR3: CASSKRAKREAQYTDTQYF. CDR3 in DNA: TGTGCCAGCAGCAAAAGGGCTAAGCGGGAGGCCCAATACACAGATACGCAGTATTTT.